This T cell receptor (beta chain) was captured in a study of cytomegalovirus exposure and HLA in healthy donors. Broader study findings: Per a later analysis, HLA-associated TCR beta chains showed more clonal expansion than other, equally common TCR beta chains. Among CMV-associated TCR beta chains, most appeared HLA-restricted in a later analysis. In a later analysis, an Asian-associated ancestry cluster reportedly showed fewer N-insertions than the roughly 710-donor mean. What a later analysis showed was that several of the most significant clusters appeared linked to common viral pathogens.

Germline V gene data show CDR1 as SGHTA and CDR2 as FQGNSA. The V and J ends lost 5 bases and 6 bases respectively, with 16 bases between them. The CDR3 loop spans 14 amino acids. On this clone: No antigen is known for it.

Use of 60 Vbeta and 13 Jbeta primers characterized the PCR. Assay: immunoSEQ multiplex PCR; the TCRdb copy retains only in-frame clones and omits some. The data show more than 85,000 clones, under 85% seen once. The rearrangement uses TRBV7-2 and TRBJ1-2; TRBD1 might be the D (5 bases). This sequence originates from a man aged 18 to 29 in good health and CMV-seronegative. The sample taken for sequencing was PBMCs. Here the CDR3 reads CASSTYQGEDGYTF. Here the CDR3 DNA reads TGTGCCAGCAGCACCTATCAGGGTGAGGATGGCTACACCTTC.